This T cell receptor (beta chain) was sequenced during a study of graft-versus-host responses after intestinal transplantation. This CDR3 contains 15 residues. Germline V lookup: CDR1 SNHLY, CDR2 FYNNEI. Losses at the gene ends were 3 bases for V and 9 bases for J; bases not matched to a gene: 9. The assay was immunoSEQ multiplex PCR, and TCRdb's table has in-frame clones only and misses some. The profile covers some 23,000 clones, with less than 95% appearing a single time and about 0.49% taken by the ten largest. This TCR derives from a human patient who received an intestinal transplant, so some T cells may come from the graft donor. This material consisted of PBMCs, taken 156 days after intestinal transplant. This chain joins TRBV2 and TRBJ2-1, with 9 bases identical to TRBD2. CDR3 bases: TGTGCCAGCAGTGAGACTAGCGGAGGACGGAGTGAGCAGTTCTTC. This translates into CASSETSGGRSEQFF. Using reference TRBV2 and TRBJ2-1 for the parts outside the CDR3, the full variable domain is EPEVTQTPSHQVTQMGQEVILRCVPISNHLYFYWYRQILGQKVEFLVSFYNNEISEKSEIFDDQFSVERPDGSNFTLKIRSTKLEDSAMYFCASSETSGGRSEQFFGPGTRLTVL.